This T cell receptor (beta chain) appears in the sequencing data of a study of cytomegalovirus exposure and HLA in healthy donors. For the study at large: Among the approximately 430 donors who were genotyped, approximately 76% fell in the genetic ancestry cluster that is associated with self-reported Caucasian donors.

Study-level results: Reportedly, fewer N-insertions than the roughly 690-donor mean appeared in an Asian-associated ancestry cluster in a later analysis. The authors considered a cluster of highly shared sequence variants likely to be a sequencing artifact. The authors later linked a missense DCLRE1C variant to TCR beta V- and J-gene trimming.

This clone was detected once. Its target is unknown. V lost 7 bases and J lost 1, with 13 bases in between. CDR1 is MNHNS and CDR2 is SASEGT in the germline V gene. The CDR3 sequence is 14 residues long. PCR primers comprised 60 Vbeta and 13 Jbeta primers. TCRdb's copy holds only in-frame clones and misses some; the assay was immunoSEQ multiplex PCR. The sample lists 210,000 or so clones; over 60% were seen once. The source of this sequence is a young man in good health and CMV-seronegative. Sequenced input: PBMCs. The chain links TRBV6-1 to TRBJ2-5; D possibly corresponds to TRBD2 (6 bases). CDR3 sequence reads: CASKVDYPQETQYF. CDR3 DNA sequence: TGTGCCAGCAAAGTGGACTACCCCCAAGAGACCCAGTACTTC.